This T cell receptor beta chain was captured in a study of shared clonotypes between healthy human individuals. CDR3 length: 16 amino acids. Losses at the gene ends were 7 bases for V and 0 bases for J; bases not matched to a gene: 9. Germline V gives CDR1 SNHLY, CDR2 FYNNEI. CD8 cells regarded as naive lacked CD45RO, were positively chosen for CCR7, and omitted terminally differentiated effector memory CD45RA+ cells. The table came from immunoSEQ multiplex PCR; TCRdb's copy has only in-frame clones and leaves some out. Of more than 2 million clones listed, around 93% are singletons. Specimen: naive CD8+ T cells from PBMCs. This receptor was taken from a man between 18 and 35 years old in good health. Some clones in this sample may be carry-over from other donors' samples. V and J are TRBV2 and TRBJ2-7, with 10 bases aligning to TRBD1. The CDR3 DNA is TGTGCCAGCAACCCCCCGGGACAGGGGACCTCCTACGAGCAGTACTTC. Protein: CASNPPGQGTSYEQYF.